The 17 T cell receptor beta chains reported below all come from one sample, sequenced in a study of identical twins. TCRdb re-analysed the 5' RACE reads in MiXCR, keeping a single row per CDR3 protein. The data contain approximately 670,000 distinct CDR3 sequences, around 5.7% of them seen just once; the ten biggest clones take up 1.5% to 2%. The material sequenced was naive T cells sorted from blood. These receptors originate from a young man in good health.

The chain has TRBV5-1 and TRBJ2-3, with 7 positions matching TRBD2. The CDR3 loop spans 16 amino acids. Per germline, CDR1 SGHRS and CDR2 YFSETQ. The ends lost 4 bases at V and 0 bases at J; junction bases unmatched: 8. CDR3 DNA sequence: TGCGCCAGCAGCCCCCCTAGCGGATCTAGCACAGATACGCAGTATTTT. It codes for CASSPPSGSSTDTQYF.

The genes are TRBV4-2 and TRBJ1-1; 12 nucleotides line up with TRBD1. Germline V gives CDR1 LGHNA, CDR2 YNFKEQ. The CDR3 is 16 amino acids. V gave up 4 bases and J gave up 1 base; unmatched junction bases: 4. The CDR3 is CASSLGTGGRNTEAFF. Here the CDR3 DNA reads TGTGCCAGCAGCCTCGGGACAGGGGGCAGGAACACTGAAGCTTTCTTT.

There are a few counts of this clonotype. The chain couples TRBV7-2 to TRBJ2-5, with D perhaps matching TRBD1 or TRBD2 (5 bases each). The CDR3 has 15 amino acids. V lost 6 bases to trimming and J lost 2 bases, with 16 bases between them. Germline V CDR1 and CDR2: SGHTA, FQGNSA. CDR3 region: CASRPAQGGQETQYF. The CDR3 coding sequence is TGTGCCAGCAGACCAGCGCAGGGCGGGCAAGAGACCCAGTACTTC.

There are a few counts of this clonotype. The chain combines TRBV11-2 with TRBJ2-5; D remains ambiguous. This CDR3 is 13 amino acids long. Germline V lookup: CDR1 SGHAT, CDR2 FQNNGV. Trimming took off 5 bases at V and 2 bases at J, with 9 bases between the two ends. The CDR3 nucleotides are TGTGCCAGCAGCGAGATACCTCAAGAGACCCAGTACTTC. Its protein is CASSEIPQETQYF.

The V call is TRBV7-9, the J call TRBJ1-1, with a weak D call TRBD1 (6 bases). Germline CDR1 SEHNR, CDR2 FQNEAQ (reference sequence). The germline V and J ends were trimmed by 4 bases and 1 base, with 13 bases remaining between them. There are 15 residues in the CDR3. The CDR3 bases are TGTGCCAGCAGCTCTTTGATGGACAGGAACACTGAAGCTTTCTTT. It specifies CASSSLMDRNTEAFF.

This clonotype was counted many times. V is TRBV24-1 and J is TRBJ2-1, with TRBD1 matching 9 bases. CDR1 and CDR2 from the germline V gene are KGHDR and SFDVKD. The V and J ends lost 3 bases and 4 bases, in that order; junction bases with no gene match: 6. This CDR3 is built from 16 residues. The CDR3 sequence is CATSDAGTGIYNEQFF. The CDR3 nucleotides read TGTGCCACCAGTGATGCCGGGACAGGGATATACAATGAGCAGTTCTTC.

A note on this clonotype: Being one base from a much bigger clone, this may be a read error. The genes are TRBV5-6 and TRBJ2-3; TRBD2 agrees at 11 bases. Looked up from germline, CDR1 is SGHDT and CDR2 is YYEEEE. This CDR3 is built from 17 residues. Trimming took 2 bases from V and 2 from J; bases not matched to a gene: 7. The CDR3 DNA sequence: TGTGCCAGCAGCTTTGTGGATAGCGGGAGGGCCACAGATACGCAGTATTTT. Translated, it gives CASSFVDSGRATDTQYF.

This clonotype was counted many times. This chain uses TRBV29-1 with TRBJ2-1; weak D call: TRBD2 (6 bases). Per the germline V gene, CDR1 is SQVTM and CDR2 is ANQGSEA. V gave up 7 bases and J gave up 8 bases, with 12 bases separating them. This CDR3 is built from 11 residues. In DNA form, the CDR3 reads TGCAGCGCCCCGGAGGGGTATGAGCAGTTCTTC. This sequence encodes CSAPEGYEQFF.

This clonotype was counted many times. The V call is TRBV12-3 or TRBV12-4, the J call TRBJ2-2; 13 nucleotides agree with TRBD2. Germline trimming cut 7 bases from V and 6 bases from J; bases unmatched to any gene: 5. The CDR3 covers 15 residues. CDR3 DNA sequence: TGTGCCAGCATAACTAGCGGGAGGGCCCCCGGGGAGCTGTTTTTT. As protein: CASITSGRAPGELFF.

Ten or more counts support this clonotype. The chain joins TRBV5-1 to TRBJ2-7; D tentatively reads TRBD1 or TRBD2 (7 bases each). In germline, CDR1 is SGHRS, CDR2 YFSETQ. The CDR3 covers 14 residues. The V gene lost 8 bases and the J gene lost 7 bases, with 22 bases spanning the gap. The CDR3 DNA sequence: TGCGCCAGTGGGAGGGGGACAGTCGAATTGGAGCAGTACTTC. This codes for CASGRGTVELEQYF.

The rearrangement links TRBV5-6 to TRBJ2-3; no definite D call. This CDR3 contains 12 residues. V was cut by 5 bases and J by 4 bases, with 8 bases left in between. CDR1 and CDR2 (germline): SGHDT, YYEEEE. CDR3 coding DNA: TGTGCCAGCAGATCAGGAGCAGATACGCAGTATTTT. It yields the protein CASRSGADTQYF.

At least ten counts were recorded for this clonotype. DNA for the CDR3: TGTGCCAGCAGTGGGGACAGGGGGCTTTGGTCCCAGCATTTT. This gives the protein CASSGDRGLWSQHF. The V call is TRBV12-3 or TRBV12-4, the J call TRBJ1-5, with TRBD1 matching 12 bases. V lost 5 bases and J lost 11; bases outside the gene matches: 7. This CDR3 has 14 residues.

V and J are TRBV5-1 and TRBJ1-6; D is unresolved. The CDR3 loop spans 15 amino acids. V was clipped by 0 bases and J by 7 bases, with 11 bases between them. The V gene's germline CDR1 is SGHRS and CDR2 YFSETQ. The DNA for the CDR3 is TGCGCCAGCAGCTTGGACCGGGCTAGCAATTCACCCCTCCACTTT. This translates into CASSLDRASNSPLHF.

This clonotype came up a few times. The chain uses TRBV20-1 and TRBJ2-7; TRBD2 agrees at 9 bases. This CDR3 contains 15 residues. V trimming: 2 bases; J trimming: 1 base; junction bases outside the gene matches: 6. In germline, CDR1 is DFQATT, CDR2 SNEGSKA (reference sequence). The CDR3 bases are TGCAGTGCTAGACGGGCGGGAGGGCCTTCCTACGAGCAGTACTTC. Translating it yields CSARRAGGPSYEQYF.

This clonotype was seen many times. The chain combines TRBV7-2 with TRBJ2-7, with a tentative D call TRBD2 (6 bases). CDR1 is SGHTA and CDR2 is FQGNSA in the germline V gene. The CDR3 is 16 amino acids. With 4 bases removed from V and 4 bases from J, the gap between germline ends came to 20 bases. This CDR3 is CASSSAGGVERYEQYF. The CDR3 DNA sequence: TGTGCCAGCAGCTCAGCAGGAGGGGTGGAACGTTACGAGCAGTACTTC.

This clonotype was detected only a few times. The chain joins TRBV6-1 to TRBJ2-3; 7 positions match TRBD2. The V gene end was trimmed by 6 bases and the J gene end by 6 bases; junction bases not matched to a gene: 9. The CDR3 is 14 residues long. The V gene's germline CDR1 is MNHNS and CDR2 SASEGT. The CDR3 reads CASRISGGGDTQYF. The DNA of the CDR3 is TGTGCCAGCAGGATCTCGGGAGGAGGGGATACGCAGTATTTT.

This clonotype was detected many times. The chain links TRBV15 to TRBJ2-1; 9 bases are shared with TRBD2. This CDR3 spans 17 amino acids. Germline assignment: CDR1 LNHNV and CDR2 YYDKDF (reference sequence). The V and J ends lost 0 bases and 4 bases, in that order; junction bases with no gene match: 7. The CDR3 DNA follows: TGTGCCACCAGCAGAGAAGGGCGGGAGGGAATTTACAATGAGCAGTTCTTC. This translates into CATSREGREGIYNEQFF.